Below, 15 T cell receptor beta chains from the same sample are listed, as sequenced in a study of cytomegalovirus exposure and HLA in healthy donors. Primers included in the PCR were 60 Vbeta and 13 Jbeta primers. The protocol was immunoSEQ multiplex PCR, while the TCRdb copy is restricted to in-frame clones and leaves out a portion. The sample carries about 100,000 clones, approximately 80% recorded once. The sample consisted of PBMCs. The receptors shown here come from a woman between 18 and 30 years old in good health and CMV-seropositive.

V usage is TRBV27 and J usage is TRBJ1-2, with TRBD1 matching over 7 bases. V shed 5 bases and J 4 bases; nucleotides not matched to a gene: 7. Germline V gives CDR1 MNHEY, CDR2 SMNVEV (reference sequence). CDR3 length equals 14 residues. The CDR3 protein is CASSPHRDSYGYTF. The CDR3, as DNA: TGTGCCAGCAGTCCCCACCGGGACAGCTATGGCTACACCTTC.

The chain is built from TRBV5-6 and TRBJ2-7; TRBD2 aligns across 10 bases. The CDR3 is 14 amino acids. Germline CDR1 reads SGHDT; CDR2 reads YYEEEE. The J segment lost 3 bases and the V segment lost 6 bases, leaving 6 bases of the junction unmatched. The CDR3 region is CASTLSGRFYEQYF. CDR3 DNA sequence: TGTGCCAGCACCCTTAGCGGGAGGTTCTACGAGCAGTACTTC.

The V gene is TRBV7-8, the J gene TRBJ2-5; no definite D call. The ends were cut back, 0 bases at V and 4 bases at J, with 6 bases in the middle. This CDR3 spans 13 amino acids. Germline CDR1 is SGHVS and CDR2 is FQNEAQ. DNA for the CDR3: TGTGCCAGCAGCTTAGCGCTCGGAGAGACCCAGTACTTC. Translated, it gives CASSLALGETQYF.

This clone was recorded a few times. V usage is TRBV7-9 and J usage is TRBJ2-7; TRBD1 matches at 10 bases. After removal of 3 bases from V and 2 bases from J, the junction contained 4 bases not matched to a gene. The CDR3 is 15 amino acids. Germline V gives CDR1 SEHNR, CDR2 FQNEAQ (reference sequence). The CDR3 DNA reads TGTGCCAGCAGCTTCTGGACAGGGGGAACCTACGAGCAGTACTTC. Protein sequence: CASSFWTGGTYEQYF.

The chain joins TRBV6-1 to TRBJ2-7; TRBD2 aligns across 14 bases. Germline V lookup: CDR1 MNHNS, CDR2 SASEGT. This CDR3 is 15 amino acids long. The ends lost 8 bases at V and 6 bases at J; junction bases unmatched: 9. The CDR3 coding sequence is TGTGCCAGCCTTGGGACTAGCGGGAGATTAAGCGAGCAGTACTTC. Its protein product is CASLGTSGRLSEQYF.

The CDR3 sequence: CAWSPVRTEAFF. The CDR3, as DNA: TGTGCCTGGAGCCCAGTCCGCACTGAAGCTTTCTTT. V is TRBV30 and J is TRBJ1-1, with no clear D. V was trimmed by 3 bases and J by 4 bases, leaving 9 bases between them. Germline assignment: CDR1 GTSNPN and CDR2 SVGIG (reference sequence). The CDR3 has 12 residues. The variable domain in full, completed from reference TRBV30 and TRBJ1-1, reads SQTIHQWPATLVQPVGSPLSLECTVEGTSNPNLYWYRQAAGRGLQLLFYSVGIGQISSEVPQNLSASRPQDRQFILSSKKLLLSDSGFYLCAWSPVRTEAFFGQGTRLTVV.

V is TRBV2 and J is TRBJ1-1; D gene uncertain. Trimming left V 6 bases short and J 5 bases short, with 7 bases between. This CDR3 has 11 residues. Germline V gives CDR1 SNHLY, CDR2 FYNNEI. The CDR3 is CASSRQTEAFF. The DNA for the CDR3 is TGTGCCAGCAGCAGGCAAACTGAAGCTTTCTTT.

This chain connects TRBV6-5 to TRBJ2-7; D may be TRBD2 (5 bases). Trimming took off 2 bases at V and 3 bases at J, with 14 bases between the two ends. CDR1 MNHEY and CDR2 SVGAGI come from the germline V gene. The CDR3 has 15 amino acids. CDR3 sequence: CASSYGPGSGYEQYF. DNA for the CDR3: TGTGCCAGCAGTTACGGCCCGGGGTCAGGCTACGAGCAGTACTTC.

The chain uses TRBV11-2 and TRBJ2-1; D is perhaps TRBD1 (5 bases). The length of the CDR3 is 15 residues. CDR1 SGHAT and CDR2 FQNNGV come from the germline V gene. V lost 3 bases, J lost 5 bases, and 14 bases lay in between. In DNA form, the CDR3 reads TGTGCCAGCAGCTTGCAGGGAAGTAGAGACAATGAGCAGTTCTTC. Its protein product is CASSLQGSRDNEQFF.

This chain connects TRBV6-1 to TRBJ1-5, with D tentatively TRBD1 (6 bases). This CDR3 is built from 17 residues. CDR1 MNHNS and CDR2 SASEGT come from the germline V gene. Trimming took 1 base from V and 2 from J, leaving 15 bases between them. CDR3 nucleotides: TGTGCCAGCAGTGAAGGTTATTGGGGGCAAGGCAATCAGCCCCAGCATTTT. Translated: CASSEGYWGQGNQPQHF.

This chain links TRBV2 with TRBJ2-5; D is perhaps TRBD1 (6 bases). The V gene's germline CDR1 is SNHLY and CDR2 FYNNEI. The CDR3 sequence is 13 residues long. Trimming took 6 bases from V and 5 from J, leaving 13 bases between them. The CDR3 region has the DNA TGTGCCAGCAGCCCCCAGGGGATGGAGACCCAGTACTTC. Its translation is CASSPQGMETQYF.

The V and J genes are TRBV7-8 and TRBJ1-3; D is unclear. This CDR3 has 13 amino acids. Trimming left V 3 bases short and J 4 bases short, with 7 bases between. CDR1 is SGHVS, CDR2 FQNEAQ, per germline. The CDR3 DNA reads TGTGCCAGCAGCTTCCAACAGGGAAACACCATATATTTT. Amino acids: CASSFQQGNTIYF.

The V and J genes are TRBV13 and TRBJ1-1, with a tentative D call TRBD1 (5 bases). In germline, CDR1 is PRHDT, CDR2 FYEKMQ (reference sequence). The CDR3 totals 17 residues. V lost 0 bases and J 1 base, leaving 15 bases between the germline ends. CDR3 residues: CASSLGVRAPGNTEAFF. CDR3 nucleotide sequence: TGTGCCAGCAGCTTAGGGGTCAGGGCTCCCGGGAACACTGAAGCTTTCTTT.

The rearrangement uses TRBV28 and TRBJ2-5; 9 nucleotides line up with TRBD2. The ends lost 5 bases at V and 5 bases at J; junction bases unmatched: 12. The germline V gene encodes CDR1 MDHEN and CDR2 SYDVKM. This CDR3 region has 16 residues. DNA for the CDR3: TGTGCCAGCAGTCCGAATCTAGCGGGATGGGGGGAGACCCAGTACTTC. This gives the protein CASSPNLAGWGETQYF.

This chain uses TRBV6-6 with TRBJ2-7; 8 bases fit TRBD1. The germline V gene encodes CDR1 MNHNY and CDR2 SVGAGI (reference sequence). V lost 1 base and J lost 3; bases outside the gene matches: 5. The length of the CDR3 is 15 residues. Written as DNA, the CDR3 is TGTGCCAGCAGTTACTGGCCCGGGACAGGCTACGAGCAGTACTTC. It specifies CASSYWPGTGYEQYF.